Reported below is one TCR beta chain. Its antigen is still unknown. The sample originates from a study of Ad26.COV2.S vaccination and SARS-CoV-2 variants. About the study: Participants got Ad26.COV2.S intramuscularly, once or twice 56 days apart. The study's findings and limits: Spike-specific CD8+ and CD4+ T cell responses reportedly showed substantial breadth after vaccination.

Treatment reported: some 20 received Ad26.COV2.S at low or high dose, single or two shots; about 5 received placebo; per-sample allocation not given. Day 63 after the first injection of vaccine or placebo was the sampling time. An Ad26 vector expressing Wuhan-strain SARS-CoV-2 spike served as the vaccine. This CDR3 is built from 15 residues. Method: immunoSEQ multiplex PCR; TCRdb's copy keeps in-frame clones and lacks some. This sample has about 680,000 clones, with 80% to 90% found just once. J is TRBJ1-5 and V is TRBV21-1; TRBD1 is the table's D call and was not checked against the DNA. TRBV21-1 is deemed a pseudogene. This TCR came from a person aged 18 to 59 who received the Ad26.COV2.S COVID-19 vaccine or a placebo. This specimen consisted of peripheral blood, obtained in a trial of Ad26.COV2.S vaccine versus placebo. This CDR3 is CASSKDRPGNQPQHF. In DNA form, the CDR3 reads TGTGCCAGCAGCAAGGACAGGCCAGGCAATCAGCCCCAGCATTTT.